This T cell receptor beta chain is from a study of CD8+CD57+ T cells in acquired aplastic anemia. About the study: When averaged, DNA from sorted CD4+ and CD8+ cells came to approximately 3.2 ug. Study-level results: Patients and controls shared over 25 CD8+ CDR3 sequences, which appeared highly expressed in patients and within their immunodominant clones.

Patients chosen for sequencing had shown CD8+CD57+ cell expansion by flow cytometry. Patients were therapy-naive when their blood was sampled. Investigators profiled TCR beta VDJ and CDR3 from genomic DNA template. A single record per CDR3 protein comes from TCRdb applying MiXCR to the reads. The sample gives a few hundred thousand distinct CDR3 sequences, 56% of which show up once; under 1.5% is in the top ten. This CDR3 region has 11 residues. Trimming pared 5 bases from V and 4 bases from J, leaving 9 bases between. Looked up from germline, CDR1 is SQVTM and CDR2 is ANQGSEA. Comments on this clonotype: The antigen is unknown.

This chain links TRBV29-1 with TRBJ2-7, with D possibly being TRBD1 (6 bases). The TCR sequence derives from a human donor with aplastic anemia. The sample taken for sequencing was sorted CD4+, CD8+, or CD8+CD57+ T cells (not recorded which) from PBMCs. The CDR3 loop is CSVFQGYEQYF. The CDR3 DNA reads TGCAGCGTTTTTCAGGGGTACGAGCAGTACTTC.